Listed here is a single TCR beta chain. This clone has just one count. The antigen it recognizes is unknown. Per-base qualities were not stored, and no clone one base away is much larger. Focal radiation therapy combined with CTLA-4 blockade (ipilimumab) was tested in patients with chemo-refractory metastatic non-small-cell lung cancer. The entry originates in a study of radiotherapy plus CTLA-4 blockade in lung cancer (dated by TCRdb to 2016 to 2019). Regarding the study in general: Among the enrolled patients, approximately 17% had an objective response, and 25% to 35% reached disease control. General study outcomes and caveats: After treatment with radiotherapy and ipilimumab, TCR clones that originated in tumors expanded in peripheral blood. Early dynamic changes in blood T cell clones, together with increased serum interferon-beta after radiation, were reported as the strongest predictors of response.

Trimming takes 0 bases from V and 2 bases from J, and the germline ends sit 9 bases apart. The germline V gene gives CDR1 as SGHRS and CDR2 as YFSETQ. The CDR3, cysteine through phenylalanine, is 14 amino acids long. This entry keeps only the CDR3 DNA: 42 bases, framed from base 1. Library generation was performed with the immunoSEQ multiplex PCR assay. TCRdb took over this immuneACCESS table, retaining in-frame rearrangements with V and J assigned. Such tables are incomplete; in checked studies, under half of the missing clones stem from an unresolved V gene, and the remainder is unexplained. In this sample the table shows some 90,000 clones, roughly four fifths of which occur a single time. The top ten clonotypes cover 0.75% to 0.85% of the sample.

The source of this sequence is a human donor with non-small cell lung cancer who had stable disease on radiotherapy plus ipilimumab. The sequencing here drew on peripheral blood, taken from a patient treated with radiotherapy plus ipilimumab. This chain joins TRBV5-1 to TRBJ2-7, with the D gene call left open. This receptor carries the CDR3 CASSLASGTYEQYF. DNA sequence: TGCGCCAGCAGCTTGGCCTCGGGTACCTACGAGCAGTACTTC. The entire variable domain, with the stretches around the CDR3 drawn from the reference TRBV5-1 and TRBJ2-7 proteins, is KAGVTQTPRYLIKTRGQQVTLSCSPISGHRSVSWYQQTPGQGLQFLFEYFSETQRNKGNFPGRFSGRQFSNSRSEMNVSTLELGDSALYLCASSLASGTYEQYFGPGTRLTVT.